What follows are 5 T cell receptor beta chains derived from one specimen sequenced in a study of T-cell reconstitution after alpha-beta-depleted transplantation in children. Preparation of the TCRbeta library used unique molecular identifiers. TCRdb called the PCR reads again in MiXCR, with one record for every CDR3 protein. The table lists approximately 170,000 distinct CDR3 sequences, approximately 10% of them singletons. The specimen comprised PBMCs, sampled before TCRalphabeta/CD19-depleted stem cell transplant. The receptors stem from a boy between 2 and 10 years old with acute myeloid leukemia, due to receive a stem cell transplant.

This clonotype has at least ten counts. The V call is TRBV9, the J call TRBJ1-2, with 8 bases identical to TRBD1. CDR1 and CDR2 from the germline V gene are SGDLS and YYNGEE. The CDR3 covers 16 residues. With 0 bases clipped from V and 7 bases from J, the junction kept 11 bases outside the gene matches. CDR3 region: CASSVAPEQGVFGYTF. The CDR3 DNA reads TGTGCCAGCAGCGTAGCACCGGAACAGGGGGTTTTTGGCTACACCTTC.

This clonotype was detected many times. The chain recombines TRBV6-2 or TRBV6-3 with TRBJ2-1, with 7 bases identical to TRBD1. CDR3 length: 16 residues. Per germline, CDR1 MNHEY and CDR2 SVGEGT. V shed 0 bases and J 8 bases; nucleotides not matched to a gene: 10. CDR3 DNA: TGTGCCAGCAGTTACTCCCCCTCCCTAGGGGGCCATGAGCAGTTCTTC. Encoded protein: CASSYSPSLGGHEQFF.

As to this clonotype: Given a much more abundant clone one base away, this may be a read error. This chain connects TRBV6-5 to TRBJ1-5; possibly TRBD1 for D (5 bases). Germline V gene data show CDR1 as MNHEY and CDR2 as SVGAGI. This CDR3 is 17 amino acids long. CDR3 protein: CASSYSLGGDSNQPQLF. CDR3 nucleotide sequence: TGTGCCAGCAGTTACTCTTTGGGAGGGGATAGCAATCAGCCCCAGCTTTTT.

This clonotype was detected many times. J is TRBJ2-2 and V is TRBV12-5; D not resolved. CDR1 is LGHNT and CDR2 is FRNRAP in the germline V gene. The CDR3 totals 15 residues. Trimming took off 2 bases at V and 5 bases at J, with 12 bases between the two ends. In nucleotides, the CDR3 is TGTGCTAGTGGTTTGTCCCAAGGGTATACCGGGGAGCTGTTTTTT. Residues: CASGLSQGYTGELFF. Combining the CDR3 with reference TRBV12-5 and TRBJ2-2 gives the whole variable domain DARVTQTPRHKVTEMGQEVTMRCQPILGHNTVFWYRQTMMQGLELLAYFRNRAPLDDSGMPKDRFSAEMPDATLATLKIQPSEPRDSAVYFCASGLSQGYTGELFFGEGSRLTVL.

This clonotype was picked up many times. The chain is built from TRBV27 and TRBJ2-3, with D uncertain. The CDR3 contains 13 residues. CDR1 MNHEY and CDR2 SMNVEV come from the germline V gene (reference sequence). Trimming removed 5 bases at V and 4 bases at J, with 10 bases between. CDR3: CASSIIGSDTQYF. The CDR3 DNA is TGTGCCAGCAGTATTATCGGATCAGATACGCAGTATTTT.